Sequencing of this TCR beta chain was carried out in a study of cytomegalovirus exposure and HLA in healthy donors. Study-wide points: Sequence variants that were highly shared formed a cluster that was likely a sequencing artifact. The study put about 180 TCR beta chains on its list as cytomegalovirus-associated.

The study ran its PCR with 60 Vbeta and 13 Jbeta primers. Using immunoSEQ multiplex PCR, the repertoire was profiled, and TCRdb retains in-frame clones only, with some absent. The data contain 150,000 to 200,000 clones, approximately 85% of them singletons. All donors participated as healthy donors of bone marrow. Notes on this clone: The antigen remains undetermined.

The V end lost 5 bases, the J end lost 3 bases, and 13 bases lay between the germline ends. Germline CDR1 LNHDA, CDR2 SQIVND (reference sequence). The CDR3 runs to 14 residues. Sequencing was done on a sample of PBMCs. This TCR derives from a man younger than 35 in good health and CMV-seropositive. The chain joins TRBV19 to TRBJ2-5, with D possibly TRBD2 on 6 matching bases. The CDR3 bases are TGTGCCAGTAGTGACCGGGACTCGGAAGAGACCCAGTACTTC. As protein: CASSDRDSEETQYF.